The 14 T cell receptor beta chains listed next were all sequenced from one sample in a study of blood T cell repertoires in COVID-19. The data were produced by immunoSEQ multiplex PCR, yet TCRdb's version contains in-frame clones alone and is incomplete. The sample consists of over 300,000 clones, over 75% of them appearing once. What was sequenced was PBMCs or T cells enriched from blood (not recorded which). Receptors originate from a woman between 35 and 50 years old who had recovered from COVID-19.

V and J are TRBV18 and TRBJ2-3; the match to TRBD2 covers 10 bases. The V and J ends lost 5 bases and 4 bases, in that order; junction bases with no gene match: 3. The CDR3 runs 14 residues. Germline V gives CDR1 KGHSH, CDR2 LQKENI. As DNA, the CDR3 is TGTGCCAGCTCAGCTAGCGGGAGAGCAGATACGCAGTATTTT. Residues: CASSASGRADTQYF.

V and J are TRBV7-9 and TRBJ2-7; the match to TRBD2 covers 7 bases. Per germline, CDR1 SEHNR and CDR2 FQNEAQ (reference sequence). The CDR3 totals 13 residues. The trim removed 5 bases at V and 4 bases at J, leaving 5 bases unmatched. As DNA, the CDR3 is TGTGCCAGCAGCAACTCCGGGAGGTACGAGCAGTACTTC. Its translation is CASSNSGRYEQYF. The full variable domain, its missing parts supplied by reference TRBV7-9 and TRBJ2-7, is DTGVSQNPRHKITKRGQNVTFRCDPISEHNRLYWYRQTLGQGPEFLTYFQNEAQLEKSRLLSDRFSAERPKGSFSTLEIQRTEQGDSAMYLCASSNSGRYEQYFGPGTRLTVT.

The chain is built from TRBV28 and TRBJ1-4; D is perhaps TRBD1 (5 bases). This CDR3 contains 15 residues. Trimming removed 3 bases at V and 10 bases at J, with 18 bases between. Germline CDR1 is MDHEN and CDR2 is SYDVKM. CDR3 coding DNA: TGTGCCAGCAGTTTCTCGACAGCCCGGATGGGAAAACTGTTTTTT. Its translation: CASSFSTARMGKLFF.

In this sample, this clone turned up once. The gene calls are TRBV27 and TRBJ1-2; D perhaps matches TRBD1 (6 bases). The ends were cut back, 2 bases at V and 4 bases at J, with 14 bases in the middle. Germline lookup yields CDR1 MNHEY and CDR2 SMNVEV (reference sequence). This CDR3 is built from 15 residues. The CDR3 bases are TGTGCCAGCAGTTTAGGAGCACAGGGCTTCTATGGCTACACCTTC. Residues: CASSLGAQGFYGYTF.

The chain is built from TRBV2 and TRBJ2-4; TRBD1 agrees at 7 bases. CDR1 is SNHLY, CDR2 FYNNEI, per germline. J was trimmed by 0 bases and V by 3 bases; bases with no gene match: 5. The CDR3 spans 16 residues. The CDR3 reads CASSDFTGVAKNIQYF. CDR3 nucleotide sequence: TGTGCCAGCAGTGATTTCACAGGGGTAGCCAAAAACATTCAGTACTTC.

The CDR3 loop reads CASNSPGDPPYEQYF. DNA for the CDR3: TGTGCCAGTAACTCCCCCGGGGATCCCCCCTACGAGCAGTACTTC. V gene TRBV19 combines with J gene TRBJ2-7; D is perhaps TRBD2 (5 bases). Germline V gene sequence: CDR1 LNHDA, CDR2 SQIVND (reference sequence). V was pared by 7 bases and J by 2 bases, with 18 bases between. The CDR3 runs to 15 residues. Combining the CDR3 with reference TRBV19 and TRBJ2-7 gives the whole variable domain DGGITQSPKYLFRKEGQNVTLSCEQNLNHDAMYWYRQDPGQGLRLIYYSQIVNDFQKGDIAEGYSVSREKKESFPLTVTSAQKNPTAFYLCASNSPGDPPYEQYFGPGTRLTVT.

This clone was counted a single time. This chain connects TRBV11-2 to TRBJ1-2, with no clear D. CDR1 and CDR2 from the germline V gene are SGHAT and FQNNGV. CDR3 length equals 16 residues. V gave up 6 bases and J gave up 0 bases, with 17 bases separating them. The DNA of the CDR3 is TGTGCCAGCAGACCCGGTTTGAGGACTCCTAACTATGGCTACACCTTC. This gives the protein CASRPGLRTPNYGYTF.

This chain joins TRBV11-2 and TRBJ2-3, with TRBD2 identical over 15 bases. The ends lost 2 bases at V and 3 bases at J; junction bases unmatched: 3. This CDR3 is 17 amino acids long. CDR1 is SGHAT and CDR2 is FQNNGV in the germline V gene. The DNA of the CDR3 is TGTGCCAGCAGCTTAAGGGGGACTAGCGGGGGGACAGATACGCAGTATTTT. It translates to CASSLRGTSGGTDTQYF.

The chain employs TRBV29-1 and TRBJ2-5, with a weak D call TRBD1 (7 bases). V was trimmed by 4 bases and J by 0 bases, leaving 15 bases between them. This CDR3 region has 15 residues. Germline V CDR1 and CDR2: SQVTM, ANQGSEA. This CDR3 reads CSVVRSGGYQETQYF. The CDR3 DNA reads TGCAGCGTTGTACGATCAGGGGGGTACCAAGAGACCCAGTACTTC.

V gene TRBV13 combines with J gene TRBJ2-7; 9 bases match TRBD2. J lost 2 bases, V lost 4 bases, and 0 bases had no gene match. Germline V gene data show CDR1 as PRHDT and CDR2 as FYEKMQ (reference sequence). This CDR3 is 13 amino acids long. The CDR3 DNA reads TGTGCCAGCAGCTCTAGCGGGGCCTACGAGCAGTACTTC. Protein: CASSSSGAYEQYF.

This sequence joins TRBV20-1 and TRBJ2-1, with D perhaps TRBD2 (5 bases). V was cut by 3 bases and J by 0 bases, with 9 bases left in between. In germline, CDR1 is DFQATT, CDR2 SNEGSKA (reference sequence). The CDR3 length is 14 residues. CDR3 amino acids: CSASRGLSYNEQFF. As DNA, the CDR3 is TGCAGTGCTAGTCGAGGACTCTCCTACAATGAGCAGTTCTTC.

The chain has TRBV11-2 and TRBJ1-1; 8 bases fit TRBD1. Germline V gene data show CDR1 as SGHAT and CDR2 as FQNNGV. The CDR3 sequence is 14 residues long. V shed 3 bases, J shed 6 bases, and the junction held 6 bases outside the gene matches. CDR3 bases: TGTGCCAGCAGCTTGAAGACAGGGGACGCTGAAGCTTTCTTT. It yields the protein CASSLKTGDAEAFF.

The chain carries TRBV7-3 and TRBJ2-5; 8 bases fit TRBD1. The CDR3 runs 14 residues. Germline loops: CDR1 SGHTA, CDR2 FQGTGA. V shed 5 bases and J 4 bases; nucleotides not matched to a gene: 6. CDR3 protein: CASSPTGGRETQYF. The DNA for the CDR3 is TGTGCCAGCAGCCCAACAGGGGGGCGAGAGACCCAGTACTTC.

The chain recombines TRBV5-6 with TRBJ1-2, with D possibly TRBD1 on 5 matching bases. CDR1 and CDR2 (germline): SGHDT, YYEEEE. Trimming took off 1 base at V and 1 base at J, with 8 bases between the two ends. This CDR3 is 14 amino acids long. The CDR3 DNA sequence: TGTGCCAGCAGCTTGACAGGAGATAACTATGGCTACACCTTC. Amino acid sequence: CASSLTGDNYGYTF.